This T cell receptor (beta chain) was captured in a study of PD-L1 blockade in urothelial cancer. Time point of the sample: pretreatment peripheral blood. From germline, CDR1 is GTSNPN and CDR2 SVGIG (reference sequence). The CDR3 sequence is 14 residues long. V was cut by 0 bases and J by 2 bases, with 11 bases left in between. The data were produced by immunoSEQ multiplex PCR, yet TCRdb's version contains in-frame clones alone and is incomplete. The table includes roughly 90,000 clones, 70% to 90% detected once. The sequencing here drew on PBMCs, taken around atezolizumab (anti-PD-L1) treatment. The sequence came from a woman at least 80 years old with urothelial cancer. The rearrangement joins TRBV30 to TRBJ2-7, with D unresolved. The CDR3 protein is CAWSVGGSAYEQYF. The CDR3 bases are TGTGCCTGGAGTGTTGGTGGCAGCGCCTACGAGCAGTACTTC.